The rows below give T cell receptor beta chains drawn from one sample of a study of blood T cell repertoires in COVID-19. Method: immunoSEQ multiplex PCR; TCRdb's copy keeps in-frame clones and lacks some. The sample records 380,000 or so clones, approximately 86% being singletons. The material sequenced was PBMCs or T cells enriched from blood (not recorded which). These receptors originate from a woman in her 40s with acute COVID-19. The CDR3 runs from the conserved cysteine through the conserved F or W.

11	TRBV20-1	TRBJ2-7	CSAGQSYEQYF
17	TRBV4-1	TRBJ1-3	CASSQDHGQGGGNTIYF
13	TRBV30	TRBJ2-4	CAWNELAKNIQYF
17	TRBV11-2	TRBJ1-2	CASSPVLVHGFNYGYTF
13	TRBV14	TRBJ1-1	CASSRQVVTEAFF
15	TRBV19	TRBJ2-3	CASSALAGGRDTQYF
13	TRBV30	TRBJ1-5	CAWSVNRVQPQHF
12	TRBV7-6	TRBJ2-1	CASSHTENEQFF
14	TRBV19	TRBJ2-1	CATDALGQNNEQFF
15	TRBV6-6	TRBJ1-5	CASSQAGISNQPQHF
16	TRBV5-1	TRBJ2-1	CASSLPQGSSYNEQFF
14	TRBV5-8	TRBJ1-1	CASSLRYGGAEAFF
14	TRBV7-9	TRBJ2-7	CASRRDRGPYEQYF
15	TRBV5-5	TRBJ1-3	CASSAETGVWNTIYF
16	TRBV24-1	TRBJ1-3	CATRRRPGRPGNTIYF
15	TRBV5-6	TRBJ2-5	CASSALAVVQETQYF
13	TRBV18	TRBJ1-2	CASSPSGNYGYTF
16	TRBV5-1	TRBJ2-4	CASSPDRALAKNIQYF
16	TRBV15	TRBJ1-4	CATSSLQRSTNEKLFF
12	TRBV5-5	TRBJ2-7	CASSLAIYEQYF
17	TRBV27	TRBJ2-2	CASSPIRASWNTGELFF
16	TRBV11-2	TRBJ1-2	CASRSGTYTIVSGYTF
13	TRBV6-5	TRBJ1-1	CAVHRGGNTEAFF
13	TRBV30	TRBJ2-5	CAWSVHPSETQYF
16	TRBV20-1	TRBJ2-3	CSASRFSGGPTDTQYF
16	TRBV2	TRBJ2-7	CASSFWFGDRTYEQYF
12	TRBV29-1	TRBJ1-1	CSLQMRDTEAFF
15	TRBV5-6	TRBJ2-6	CASSFGDSGANVLTF
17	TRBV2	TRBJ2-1	CASSGSSGGVDYNEQFF
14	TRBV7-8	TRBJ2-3	CASSYEVGGDTQYF
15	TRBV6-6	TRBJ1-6	CASSNRQVNNSPLHF
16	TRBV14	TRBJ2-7	CASSQDPGQGLFEQYF
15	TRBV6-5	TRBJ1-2	CASRIPGTGGYGYTF
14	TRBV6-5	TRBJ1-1	CASSDVTTNTEAFF
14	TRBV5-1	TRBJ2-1	CASSSTGLASEQFF
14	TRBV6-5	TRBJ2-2	CASSGSTNTGELFF
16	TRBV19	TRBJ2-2	CASSFRGGANTGELFF
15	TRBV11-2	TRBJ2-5	CASSTGGLRQETQYF
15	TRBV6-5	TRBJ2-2	CASSYSAGPTGELFF
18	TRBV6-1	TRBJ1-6	CASSEVFRWGQEDSPLHF
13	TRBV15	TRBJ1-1	CATSRDVEPEAFF
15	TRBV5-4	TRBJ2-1	CASSLDRGNYNEQFF
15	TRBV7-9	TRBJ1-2	CASSPPLGGNYGYTF
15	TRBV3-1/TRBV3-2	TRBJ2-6	CASIGGAYGANVLTF
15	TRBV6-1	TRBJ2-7	CASSERSQGVDEQYF
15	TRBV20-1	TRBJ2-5	CSASRTSGGQETQYF
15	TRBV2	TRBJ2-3	CASSERTGGVDTQYF
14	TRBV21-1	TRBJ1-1	CAETGLTVHTEAFF
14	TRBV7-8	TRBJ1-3	CASSVTQGAHTIYF
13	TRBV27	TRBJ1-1	CASLPGRGTEAFF
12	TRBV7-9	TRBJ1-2	CASSSDRGGYTF
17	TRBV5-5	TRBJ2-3	CASSSHMTTGDTDTQYF
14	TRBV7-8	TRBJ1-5	CASSPDRLNQPQHF
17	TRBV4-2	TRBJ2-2	CASSQDSAGGDTGELFF
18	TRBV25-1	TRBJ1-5	CASSVGGTGDTPYQPQHF
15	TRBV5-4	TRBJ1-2	CASSSPLTGSRGYTF
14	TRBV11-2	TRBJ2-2	CASSLGHGAGELFF
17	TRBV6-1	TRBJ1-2	CASSEYRTGGLLYGYTF
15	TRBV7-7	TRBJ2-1	CASSLAARGGNEQFF
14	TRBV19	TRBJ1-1	CASSMGLSNTEAFF